This T cell receptor beta chain originates from a study of T-cell reconstitution after alpha-beta-depleted transplantation in children. Overall study results and limits: After transplant, at about two months, alpha-beta T cells were reportedly derived from several hundred expanded graft clones. The high TCRbeta diversity at day 60 in some patients came from surviving recipient T cells and thymic progenitors. T cells produced anew were the main source of T-cell counts and diversity one year after transplant.

This clonotype was seen at least ten times. Antigen specificity is unknown. CDR3 length: 18 residues. Looked up from germline, CDR1 is LGHNA and CDR2 is YNFKEQ. V was cut by 5 bases and J by 7 bases, with 26 bases left in between. The authors prepared the TCRbeta library with unique molecular identifiers. TCRdb processed the PCR reads anew with MiXCR; each CDR3 protein has one entry. The sample holds fewer than 550,000 distinct CDR3 sequences, over 9.5% seen once. The J gene is TRBJ1-4, the V gene TRBV4-2; D remains unclear. Here the sequenced sample was PBMCs, taken before TCRalphabeta/CD19-depleted stem cell transplant. This receptor was identified in a child aged 2-9 years with inherited bone marrow failure, due to receive a stem cell transplant. The CDR3 reads CASSYSGDPYFLSEKLFF. The DNA for the CDR3 is TGTGCCAGCAGCTACTCCGGGGATCCTTACTTTTTAAGTGAAAAACTGTTTTTT.